The 30 T cell receptor beta chains listed next were all sequenced from one sample in a study of beta chain features in type 1 diabetes. Study observations and caveats: Moderate but significant shortening of TCRB CDR3s was recorded in all four CD4+ subsets from Type 1 diabetes patients.

The whole isolated RNA underwent reverse transcription, so sequencing captured expressed TCRB transcripts. The protocol was immunoSEQ multiplex PCR, while the TCRdb copy is restricted to in-frame clones and leaves out a portion. The sample contains hundreds of thousands of clones, 11% to 15% of which appear only once. No antigen is known for these receptors. The specimen was naive CD4+ T cells from blood. The receptors originated from a young man with type 1 diabetes.

The chain joins TRBV7-4 to TRBJ1-1, with D unclear. Per the germline V gene, CDR1 is SGHVT and CDR2 is SQSDAQ. The CDR3 is 14 amino acids. V lost 5 bases and J lost 1, with 11 bases in between. CDR3 nucleotides: TGTGCCAGCAGCCCATACAAGGGGAACACTGAAGCTTTCTTT. Protein product: CASSPYKGNTEAFF. The whole variable domain, remainder taken from reference TRBV7-4 and TRBJ1-1, is GAGVSQSPRYKVAKRGRDVALRCDSISGHVTLYWYRQTLGQGSEVLTYSQSDAQRDKSGRPSGRFSAERPERSVSTLKIQRTEQGDSAVYLCASSPYKGNTEAFFGQGTRLTVV.

The chain recombines TRBV7-9 with TRBJ2-1; tentative D call: TRBD1 (5 bases). CDR3 length: 15 amino acids. Germline CDR1 is SEHNR and CDR2 is FQNEAQ (reference sequence). V gave up 0 bases and J gave up 2 bases, with 8 bases separating them. The CDR3 nucleotides are TGTGCCAGCAGCTTAGCCGGACATACCTACAATGAGCAGTTCTTC. This sequence encodes CASSLAGHTYNEQFF.

This clone was seen more than once but under ten times. The genes are TRBV5-1 and TRBJ2-1, with no clear D. The CDR3 has 13 amino acids. V lost 3 bases and J 7 bases, leaving 11 bases between the germline ends. Germline CDR1 and CDR2: SGHRS and YFSETQ. The CDR3 loop is CASSSLPENEQFF. The CDR3 DNA follows: TGCGCCAGCAGCTCCCTTCCCGAGAATGAGCAGTTCTTC. Full variable domain (rest looked up from reference TRBV5-1 and TRBJ2-1): KAGVTQTPRYLIKTRGQQVTLSCSPISGHRSVSWYQQTPGQGLQFLFEYFSETQRNKGNFPGRFSGRQFSNSRSEMNVSTLELGDSALYLCASSSLPENEQFFGPGTRLTVL.

V gene TRBV6-5 combines with J gene TRBJ1-1; possibly TRBD1 for D (6 bases). The V and J ends lost 0 bases and 4 bases respectively, with 15 bases between them. This CDR3 has 16 amino acids. Germline CDR1 is MNHEY and CDR2 is SVGAGI. Here the CDR3 DNA reads TGTGCCAGCAGTTACTCGGGACCAGGGGCGAGCACTGAAGCTTTCTTT. Its translation: CASSYSGPGASTEAFF.

This clone was detected a few times. Other DNA sequences in the same sample also yield this CDR3. The chain combines TRBV7-2 with TRBJ2-5; unclear D gene. CDR1 and CDR2 from the germline V gene are SGHTA and FQGNSA. Trimming took 5 bases from V and 0 from J, leaving 4 bases between them. The CDR3 loop spans 12 amino acids. This CDR3 is CASSPYQETQYF. The DNA of the CDR3 is TGTGCCAGCAGCCCGTACCAAGAGACCCAGTACTTC.

The V gene is TRBV4-2, the J gene TRBJ2-5; TRBD2 matches at 8 bases. The CDR3 extends over 14 amino acids. In germline, CDR1 is LGHNA, CDR2 YNFKEQ. Trimming took 0 bases from V and 8 from J; bases not matched to a gene: 5. CDR3 amino acids: CASSQETAGGTQYF. CDR3 in DNA: TGTGCCAGCAGCCAAGAGACCGCGGGGGGAACCCAGTACTTC.

This chain connects TRBV6-5 to TRBJ2-5; D unresolved. Germline V lookup: CDR1 MNHEY, CDR2 SVGAGI. The CDR3 length is 13 residues. Trimming stripped 7 bases from V and 2 bases from J, with 11 bases between. The CDR3 reads CASTSGLQETQYF. The CDR3 DNA follows: TGTGCCAGCACCTCCGGGTTACAAGAGACCCAGTACTTC.

This clone was observed a few times. The J gene is TRBJ1-5, the V gene TRBV30, with unresolved D. Germline loops: CDR1 GTSNPN, CDR2 SVGIG (reference sequence). V dropped 3 bases and J dropped 0 bases, with 9 bases sitting between them. The CDR3 loop spans 14 amino acids. CDR3 coding DNA: TGTGCCTGGAGCCTCGGGATTAGCAATCAGCCCCAGCATTTT. As protein: CAWSLGISNQPQHF.

This clone came up a few times. The rearrangement links TRBV7-3 to TRBJ2-1; TRBD2 matches at 9 bases. Germline CDR1 reads SGHTA; CDR2 reads FQGTGA. V shed 5 bases and J 7 bases; nucleotides not matched to a gene: 12. The CDR3 runs to 16 residues. The CDR3, as DNA: TGTGCCAGCAGCCGAAGCGGGGGGATCTCTGATAATGAGCAGTTCTTC. This codes for CASSRSGGISDNEQFF.

As DNA, the CDR3 is TGCAGCGCCGGAATGAACACTGAAGCTTTCTTT. As protein: CSAGMNTEAFF. This rearrangement joins TRBV29-1 to TRBJ1-1; no definite D call. This CDR3 is 11 amino acids long. Germline loops: CDR1 SQVTM, CDR2 ANQGSEA. V shed 7 bases and J shed 0 bases, with 6 bases lying between them.

This clone turned up a few times. At one end the junction does not follow the germline gene, possibly because of a read error. The rearrangement uses TRBV30 and TRBJ2-7; TRBD2 is a possible D gene (5 bases). The CDR3 is made up of 11 amino acids. From germline, CDR1 is GTSNPN and CDR2 SVGIG (reference sequence). In DNA form, the CDR3 reads TGTGCCTGGGGAAGGGAGTACGGGCAGTACTTC. Amino acid sequence: CAWGREYGQYF.

Regarding this clone: Other DNA sequences from this sample encode an identical CDR3 as well. V and J are TRBV28 and TRBJ1-6; the D gene is possibly TRBD1 (5 bases). The V and J ends lost 3 bases and 8 bases respectively, with 11 bases between them. The germline V gene encodes CDR1 MDHEN and CDR2 SYDVKM. CDR3 length equals 14 residues. DNA of the CDR3: TGTGCCAGCAGTTTTCGTCAGGGCCATTCACCCCTCCACTTT. This gives the protein CASSFRQGHSPLHF.

Notes on this clone: This same CDR3 is encoded by further DNA sequences in the sample. CDR3 residues: CSVEKGQGLYEQYF. In nucleotides, the CDR3 is TGCAGCGTTGAGAAGGGGCAGGGACTCTACGAGCAGTACTTC. The V call is TRBV29-1, the J call TRBJ2-7; a weak D match, TRBD2 (6 bases). Trimming took off 3 bases at V and 3 bases at J, with 15 bases between the two ends. Germline lookup yields CDR1 SQVTM and CDR2 ANQGSEA. The CDR3 totals 14 residues.

There are a few counts of this clone. For the CDR3, the DNA is TGTGCCAGCAGTTTGGGGCCCTCCTACGAGCAGTACTTC. This gives the protein CASSLGPSYEQYF. The chain recombines TRBV6-5 with TRBJ2-7, with D perhaps TRBD1 (5 bases). V gave up 4 bases and J gave up 0 bases, with 7 bases separating them. Per germline, CDR1 MNHEY and CDR2 SVGAGI. This CDR3 has 13 residues.

The rearrangement joins TRBV30 to TRBJ1-5; 9 positions agree with TRBD1. This CDR3 has 12 amino acids. V lost 4 bases, J lost 7 bases, and 2 bases stayed unmatched. CDR1 is GTSNPN, CDR2 SVGIG, per germline (reference sequence). CDR3 residues: CAWTTGGQPQHF. CDR3 nucleotide sequence: TGTGCCTGGACGACAGGGGGACAGCCCCAGCATTTT. Based on the CDR3 plus reference TRBV30 and TRBJ1-5, the full variable domain is SQTIHQWPATLVQPVGSPLSLECTVEGTSNPNLYWYRQAAGRGLQLLFYSVGIGQISSEVPQNLSASRPQDRQFILSSKKLLLSDSGFYLCAWTTGGQPQHFGDGTRLSIL.

The rearrangement uses TRBV27 and TRBJ1-1; D gene unclear. Trimming took off 3 bases at V and 1 base at J, with 9 bases between the two ends. This CDR3 region has 14 residues. Per germline, CDR1 MNHEY and CDR2 SMNVEV (reference sequence). CDR3 sequence (DNA): TGTGCCAGCAGTTTTCGCCACAGGAACACTGAAGCTTTCTTT. This gives the protein CASSFRHRNTEAFF.

V is TRBV28 and J is TRBJ2-1; tentatively, D is TRBD1 (6 bases). This CDR3 has 15 residues. Germline V lookup: CDR1 MDHEN, CDR2 SYDVKM. The V end was cut by 7 bases, the J end by 8 bases, with 21 bases between. CDR3 amino acids: CASTPPRGLGDEQFF. In DNA, the CDR3 is TGTGCCAGCACCCCTCCCAGGGGCTTAGGGGATGAGCAGTTCTTC.

The chain carries TRBV5-6 and TRBJ2-7; 10 bases are a match to TRBD2. In germline, CDR1 is SGHDT, CDR2 YYEEEE. CDR3 length: 14 residues. The V gene end was trimmed by 5 bases and the J gene end by 7 bases; junction bases not matched to a gene: 9. The CDR3 loop is CASRKAGGPGEQYF. CDR3 bases: TGTGCCAGCAGGAAAGCGGGAGGGCCGGGTGAGCAGTACTTC.

The chain employs TRBV7-2 and TRBJ1-2; D is perhaps TRBD1 (5 bases). V lost 5 bases, J lost 2 bases, and 9 bases lay in between. There are 13 residues in the CDR3. Germline-derived CDR1 and CDR2 are SGHTA and FQGNSA. In DNA form, the CDR3 reads TGTGCCAGCAGCCGGGACGGGAACTATGGCTACACCTTC. Its protein is CASSRDGNYGYTF. Together with reference TRBV7-2 and TRBJ1-2, the CDR3 gives the full variable domain: GAGVSQSPSNKVTEKGKDVELRCDPISGHTALYWYRQSLGQGLEFLIYFQGNSAPDKSGLPSDRFSAERTGGSVSTLTIQRTQQEDSAVYLCASSRDGNYGYTFGSGTRLTVV.

This sequence joins TRBV28 and TRBJ1-2; D is ambiguous. In germline, CDR1 is MDHEN, CDR2 SYDVKM. V gave up 5 bases and J gave up 4 bases, with 14 bases separating them. The CDR3 runs to 14 residues. CDR3 nucleotide sequence: TGTGCCAGCAGTCCCCCCGCTGGAGGCTATGGCTACACCTTC. Translated, it gives CASSPPAGGYGYTF.

The sample holds a few counts of this clone. The V gene is TRBV6-5, the J gene TRBJ2-2; TRBD1 matches 9 bases. The CDR3 runs 15 residues. CDR1 is MNHEY and CDR2 is SVGAGI in the germline V gene. Trimming removed 6 bases from V and 6 bases from J; junction bases left unmatched: 8. The CDR3 reads CASSVQGAGAGELFF. The CDR3 DNA sequence: TGTGCCAGCAGCGTACAGGGGGCTGGTGCCGGGGAGCTGTTTTTT.

V and J are TRBV5-4 and TRBJ2-4, with D unresolved. CDR3 length equals 11 residues. Germline V gene sequence: CDR1 SGHNT, CDR2 YYREEE (reference sequence). The V gene lost 0 bases and the J gene lost 8 bases, with 3 bases spanning the gap. The CDR3 DNA reads as TGTGCCAGCAGCTTGGTTCACATTCAGTACTTC. Protein: CASSLVHIQYF.

In its sample, this clone was seen a few times. The V and J genes are TRBV21-1 and TRBJ2-5. TRBV21-1 constitutes a pseudogene. This CDR3 comprises 17 residues. CDR3 protein: CASSKVRTGLFQETQYF. The CDR3 DNA reads TGTGCCAGCAGCAAAGTGAGAACGGGGCTGTTCCAAGAGACCCAGTACTTC.

Only a few counts were recorded for this clone. The genes are TRBV2 and TRBJ2-7, with TRBD2 as a possible D gene (6 bases). The V gene lost 7 bases and the J gene lost 4 bases, with 11 bases spanning the gap. CDR1 SNHLY and CDR2 FYNNEI come from the germline V gene. The CDR3 sequence is 12 residues long. Here the CDR3 reads CASILGGYEQYF. The CDR3 DNA follows: TGTGCCAGCATCCTTGGAGGGTACGAGCAGTACTTC.

This clone turned up a few times. V usage is TRBV5-1 and J usage is TRBJ2-5; tentatively, D is TRBD2 (6 bases). This CDR3 has 16 residues. The V end was cut by 0 bases, the J end by 2 bases, with 14 bases between. Germline CDR1 SGHRS, CDR2 YFSETQ. The DNA of the CDR3 is TGCGCCAGCAGCTTGGGACGGACTACCATACAAGAGACCCAGTACTTC. Amino acid sequence: CASSLGRTTIQETQYF.

The genes are TRBV30 and TRBJ2-7, with 7 nucleotides matching TRBD2. V gave up 2 bases and J gave up 2 bases; unmatched junction bases: 6. The germline CDR1 and CDR2 sequences are GTSNPN and SVGIG (reference sequence). The CDR3 has 14 amino acids. The CDR3 is CAWSFGGVTYEQYF. The CDR3 bases are TGTGCCTGGAGTTTTGGGGGGGTAACCTACGAGCAGTACTTC. The full variable domain, completed using reference TRBV30 and TRBJ2-7, is SQTIHQWPATLVQPVGSPLSLECTVEGTSNPNLYWYRQAAGRGLQLLFYSVGIGQISSEVPQNLSASRPQDRQFILSSKKLLLSDSGFYLCAWSFGGVTYEQYFGPGTRLTVT.

This clone was counted a few times. This chain connects TRBV7-2 to TRBJ1-6, with D hard to call. The V end lost 6 bases, the J end lost 9 bases, and 12 bases lay between the germline ends. This CDR3 spans 13 amino acids. Germline V gene sequence: CDR1 SGHTA, CDR2 FQGNSA. CDR3 protein: CASRSHPASPLHF. In DNA form, the CDR3 reads TGTGCCAGCAGGTCTCATCCCGCTTCACCCCTCCACTTT.

This clone has a handful of counts. V usage is TRBV7-9 and J usage is TRBJ2-7, with TRBD1 matching 8 bases. Germline V gene sequence: CDR1 SEHNR, CDR2 FQNEAQ (reference sequence). This CDR3 spans 15 amino acids. Trimming removed 1 base from V and 5 bases from J; junction bases left unmatched: 7. In nucleotides, the CDR3 is TGTGCCAGCAGCTTAGGGACAGGGACCCTCGACGAGCAGTACTTC. Amino acids: CASSLGTGTLDEQYF.

Concerning this clone itself: The same CDR3 also results from other DNA sequences found in this sample. The chain recombines TRBV6-6 with TRBJ1-5; unclear D gene. V shed 0 bases and J shed 4 bases, with 7 bases lying between them. This CDR3 is 14 amino acids long. Germline V lookup: CDR1 MNHNY, CDR2 SVGAGI (reference sequence). CDR3 DNA sequence: TGTGCCAGCAGTTACTCGGAGGGAAATCAGCCCCAGCATTTT. Its translation is CASSYSEGNQPQHF.

This chain connects TRBV30 to TRBJ1-1, with TRBD1 as a possible D gene (5 bases). In germline, CDR1 is GTSNPN, CDR2 SVGIG (reference sequence). Trimming shortened V by 3 bases and J by 1 base, and 21 bases separated the two germline ends. CDR3 length equals 17 residues. The CDR3 sequence is CAWRRRGALIPNTEAFF. The DNA of the CDR3 is TGTGCCTGGAGGAGAAGAGGGGCCCTAATACCGAACACTGAAGCTTTCTTT.